Listed below are T cell receptor beta chains from one sample, sequenced in a study of OX40 agonist ivuxolimab in advanced cancers. The assay was immunoSEQ multiplex PCR, and TCRdb's table has in-frame clones only and misses some. The sample contains tens of thousands of clones, about 88% of which appear only once. This specimen consisted of CD4+ or CD8+ T cells sorted from blood, obtained in a trial of the OX40 agonist ivuxolimab. The receptors shown here come from an adult with an advanced solid tumor such as melanoma, head and neck, liver or kidney cancer. CDR3s include the opening cysteine and the closing phenylalanine or tryptophan. Fields, in order: V gene, clone size, D gene, J gene, CDR3 DNA, CDR3 protein. D genes are given only for firm matches. Clone size, where shown, is once, few, many, or a class for clones that have expanded.

V gene: TRBV6-6
clone size: -
D gene: -
J gene: TRBJ1-1
CDR3 DNA: TGTGCCAGCAGTCCCCTTACCGGACGGGACACTGAAGCTTTCTTT
CDR3 protein: CASSPLTGRDTEAFF

V gene: TRBV19
clone size: -
D gene: -
J gene: TRBJ1-2
CDR3 DNA: TGTGCCAGTAGTACAAATCCATTCAACTATGGCTACACCTTC
CDR3 protein: CASSTNPFNYGYTF

V gene: TRBV13
clone size: -
D gene: TRBD1
J gene: TRBJ2-2
CDR3 DNA: TGTGCCGTCCGAGACAGGGGCGCTACCGGGGAGCTGTTTTTT
CDR3 protein: CAVRDRGATGELFF

V gene: TRBV4-1
clone size: -
D gene: -
J gene: TRBJ1-1
CDR3 DNA: TGCGCCAGCAGCCAAGATGACTACACCACTGAAGCTTTCTTT
CDR3 protein: CASSQDDYTTEAFF

V gene: TRBV9
clone size: -
D gene: -
J gene: TRBJ1-2
CDR3 DNA: TGTGCCAGCAGCGTAGTAGACGGCACATATGGCTACACCTTC
CDR3 protein: CASSVVDGTYGYTF

V gene: TRBV5-1
clone size: -
D gene: -
J gene: TRBJ2-1
CDR3 DNA: TGCGCCAGCAGCTTGTGGAACTCCTACAATGAGCAGTTCTTC
CDR3 protein: CASSLWNSYNEQFF

V gene: TRBV4-1
clone size: -
D gene: TRBD2
J gene: TRBJ2-3
CDR3 DNA: TGCGCCAGCAGCCAAGCCTTCCGGCTAGCGGGGTTTAGCACAGATACGCAGTATTTT
CDR3 protein: CASSQAFRLAGFSTDTQYF

V gene: TRBV28
clone size: -
D gene: -
J gene: TRBJ2-1
CDR3 DNA: TGTGCCAGCAGTTTAACCCCGGACTACAATGAGCAGTTCTTC
CDR3 protein: CASSLTPDYNEQFF

V gene: TRBV2
clone size: once
D gene: -
J gene: TRBJ1-2
CDR3 DNA: TGTGCCAGCAGCGAAGCTTTAAGGGGGGGCCGCTATGGCTACACCTTC
CDR3 protein: CASSEALRGGRYGYTF

V gene: TRBV28
clone size: -
D gene: -
J gene: TRBJ1-2
CDR3 DNA: TGTGCCAGCAGTTCCCCCGGGACTGATTATGGCTACACCTTC
CDR3 protein: CASSSPGTDYGYTF

V gene: TRBV6-5
clone size: -
D gene: TRBD1
J gene: TRBJ1-5
CDR3 DNA: TGTGCCAGCAGTCCCGACAGGGGCCGGGCGCCCCAGCATTTT
CDR3 protein: CASSPDRGRAPQHF

V gene: TRBV19
clone size: -
D gene: -
J gene: TRBJ2-7
CDR3 DNA: TGTGCCAGTAGTATAGCGGGGACTTACTACGAGCAGTACTTC
CDR3 protein: CASSIAGTYYEQYF

V gene: TRBV29-1
clone size: -
D gene: -
J gene: TRBJ1-5
CDR3 DNA: TGCAGCGTTATCCTCCAGAGCAATCAGCCCCAGCATTTT
CDR3 protein: CSVILQSNQPQHF

V gene: TRBV6-6
clone size: -
D gene: TRBD1
J gene: TRBJ2-1
CDR3 DNA: TGTGCCAGCAGCTTTACGACAGGGGGCGTCGAGCAGTTCTTC
CDR3 protein: CASSFTTGGVEQFF

V gene: TRBV28
clone size: -
D gene: -
J gene: TRBJ1-1
CDR3 DNA: TGTGCCAGCAGTTTATGGGGGGGTCTGAACACTGAAGCTTTCTTT
CDR3 protein: CASSLWGGLNTEAFF

V gene: TRBV7-9
clone size: -
D gene: -
J gene: TRBJ2-2
CDR3 DNA: TGTGCCAGCATTGGGGCCGCCGGGGAGCTGTTTTTT
CDR3 protein: CASIGAAGELFF

V gene: TRBV5-4
clone size: -
D gene: TRBD1
J gene: TRBJ1-1
CDR3 DNA: TGTGCCAGCAGCTGGACAGGGTCTCCCGAAGCTTTCTTT
CDR3 protein: CASSWTGSPEAFF

V gene: TRBV6-5
clone size: -
D gene: -
J gene: TRBJ1-1
CDR3 DNA: TGTGCCAGCAGTTACTCGAGGGTGGGGAACACTGAAGCTTTCTTT
CDR3 protein: CASSYSRVGNTEAFF

V gene: TRBV27
clone size: -
D gene: TRBD1
J gene: TRBJ1-1
CDR3 DNA: TGTGCCAGCAGTGTGGGGACAGGGGGGAACACTGAAGCTTTCTTT
CDR3 protein: CASSVGTGGNTEAFF

V gene: TRBV14
clone size: -
D gene: -
J gene: TRBJ1-4
CDR3 DNA: TGTGCCAGCAGCCAAGCCGGGAACGGTAATGAAAAACTGTTTTTT
CDR3 protein: CASSQAGNGNEKLFF

V gene: TRBV9
clone size: -
D gene: -
J gene: TRBJ2-7
CDR3 DNA: TGTGCCAGCGGGAACACCTATGGGGAGCAGTACTTC
CDR3 protein: CASGNTYGEQYF

V gene: TRBV19
clone size: -
D gene: -
J gene: TRBJ1-2
CDR3 DNA: TGTGCCAGTAGTCTCGGGGCTTTCGGCTACACCTTC
CDR3 protein: CASSLGAFGYTF

V gene: TRBV11-2
clone size: -
D gene: TRBD2
J gene: TRBJ2-1
CDR3 DNA: TGTGCCAGCATATCATTCGCGAGCGGGAGGAGAAACAATGAGCAGTTCTTC
CDR3 protein: CASISFASGRRNNEQFF

V gene: TRBV23-1
clone size: once
D gene: -
J gene: TRBJ2-7
CDR3 DNA: TGCGCCAGCAGCCGAAGTCATGAGGATTCATACGAGCAGTACTTC
CDR3 protein: CASSRSHEDSYEQYF